This TCR beta chain was captured by sequencing in a study of T-cell memory formation after mild COVID-19. Turning to the study itself: Largely donor-specific TCR clusters were found.

V shed 8 bases and J 4 bases; nucleotides not matched to a gene: 7. Looked up from germline, CDR1 is SGHTA and CDR2 is FQGNSA. CDR3 length equals 13 residues. Study outcomes and limitations: Detection of some responders pre-infection suggested pre-existing cross-reactive memory T cells participated.

This clonotype was found many times. The antigen is not known. The authors produced TCR alpha and TCR beta cDNA libraries with sample barcodes and UMIs by 5'RACE using constant-segment primers. TCRdb independently ran MiXCR on the 5' RACE reads; one entry per CDR3 protein. The table lists around 200,000 distinct CDR3 sequences, 10% of them singletons. This receptor was taken from a man between 18 and 35 years old who had mild COVID-19 (a few samples of this study predate the infection). Cell type and time point are not known. The source material was PBMCs or a T cell subset sorted from them (not recorded which). The chain has TRBV7-2 and TRBJ2-7; 8 nucleotides match TRBD2. The chain's CDR3 is CASATGGGYEQYF. In nucleotides, the CDR3 is TGTGCCAGCGCCACCGGGGGGGGTTACGAGCAGTACTTC.